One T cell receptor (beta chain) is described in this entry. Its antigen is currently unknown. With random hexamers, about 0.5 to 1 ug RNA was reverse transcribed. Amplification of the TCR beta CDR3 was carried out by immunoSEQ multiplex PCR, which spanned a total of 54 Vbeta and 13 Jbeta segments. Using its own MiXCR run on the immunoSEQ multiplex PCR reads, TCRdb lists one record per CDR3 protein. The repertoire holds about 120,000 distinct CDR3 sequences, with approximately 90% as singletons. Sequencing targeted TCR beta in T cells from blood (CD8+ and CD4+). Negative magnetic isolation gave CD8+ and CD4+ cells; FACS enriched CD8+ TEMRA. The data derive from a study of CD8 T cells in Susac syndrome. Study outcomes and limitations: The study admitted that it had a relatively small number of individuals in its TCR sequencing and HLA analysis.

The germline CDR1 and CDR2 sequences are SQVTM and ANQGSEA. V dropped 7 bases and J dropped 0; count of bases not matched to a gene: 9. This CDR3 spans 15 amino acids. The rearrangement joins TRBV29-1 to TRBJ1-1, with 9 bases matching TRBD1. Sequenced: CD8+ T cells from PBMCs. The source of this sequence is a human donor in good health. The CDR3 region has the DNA TGCAGCGCCCGGGACAGGGTGAATATGAACACTGAAGCTTTCTTT. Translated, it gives CSARDRVNMNTEAFF.